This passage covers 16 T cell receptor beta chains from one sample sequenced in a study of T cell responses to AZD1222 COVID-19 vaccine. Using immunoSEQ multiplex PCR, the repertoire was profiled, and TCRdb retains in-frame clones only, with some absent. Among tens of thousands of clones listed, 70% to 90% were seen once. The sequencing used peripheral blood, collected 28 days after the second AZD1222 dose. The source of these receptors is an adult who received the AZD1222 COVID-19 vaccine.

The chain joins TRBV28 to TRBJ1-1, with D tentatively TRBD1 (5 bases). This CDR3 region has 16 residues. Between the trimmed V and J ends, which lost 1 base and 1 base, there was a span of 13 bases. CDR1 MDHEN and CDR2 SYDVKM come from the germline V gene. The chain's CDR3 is CASSLSMGVGNTEAFF. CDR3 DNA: TGTGCCAGCAGTTTATCCATGGGGGTTGGGAACACTGAAGCTTTCTTT.

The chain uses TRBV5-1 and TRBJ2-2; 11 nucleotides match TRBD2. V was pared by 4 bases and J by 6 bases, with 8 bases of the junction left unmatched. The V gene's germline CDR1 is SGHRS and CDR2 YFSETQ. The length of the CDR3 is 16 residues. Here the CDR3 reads CASSTLGTSGAGELFF. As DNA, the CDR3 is TGCGCCAGCAGCACTTTGGGGACTAGCGGAGCCGGGGAGCTGTTTTTT.

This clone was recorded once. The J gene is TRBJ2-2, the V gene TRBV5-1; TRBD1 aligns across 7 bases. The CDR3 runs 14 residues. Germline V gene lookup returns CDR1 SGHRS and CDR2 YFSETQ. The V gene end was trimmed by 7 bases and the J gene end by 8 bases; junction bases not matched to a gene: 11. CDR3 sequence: CASYSGTVRGELFF. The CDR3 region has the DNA TGCGCCAGCTACTCCGGGACAGTTAGAGGGGAGCTGTTTTTT.

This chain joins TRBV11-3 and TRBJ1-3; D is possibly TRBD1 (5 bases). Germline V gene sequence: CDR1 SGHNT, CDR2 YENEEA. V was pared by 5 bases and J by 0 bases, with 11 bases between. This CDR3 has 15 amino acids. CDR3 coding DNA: TGTGCCAGCAGCACCCGACAGTCCTCTGGAAACACCATATATTTT. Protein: CASSTRQSSGNTIYF.

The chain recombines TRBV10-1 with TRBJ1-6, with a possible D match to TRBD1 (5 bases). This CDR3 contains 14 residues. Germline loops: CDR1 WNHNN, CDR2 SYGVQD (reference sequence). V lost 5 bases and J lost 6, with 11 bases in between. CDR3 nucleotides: TGCGCCAGCAGTCAACAGGTTACTAATTCACCCCTCCACTTT. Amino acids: CASSQQVTNSPLHF.

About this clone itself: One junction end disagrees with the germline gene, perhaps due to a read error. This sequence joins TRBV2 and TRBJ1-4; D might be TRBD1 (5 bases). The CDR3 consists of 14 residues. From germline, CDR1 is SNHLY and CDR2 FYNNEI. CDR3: CASREGETNEKLFF. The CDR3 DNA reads TGTGCCAGCAGAGAAGGGGAAACTAATGAAAAACTGTTTTTT.

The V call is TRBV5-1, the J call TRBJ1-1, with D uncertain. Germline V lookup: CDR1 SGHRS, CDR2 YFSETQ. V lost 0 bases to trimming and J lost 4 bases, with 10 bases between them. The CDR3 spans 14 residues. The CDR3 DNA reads TGCGCCAGCAGCTTGGGAGGAATAGGCACTGAAGCTTTCTTT. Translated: CASSLGGIGTEAFF.

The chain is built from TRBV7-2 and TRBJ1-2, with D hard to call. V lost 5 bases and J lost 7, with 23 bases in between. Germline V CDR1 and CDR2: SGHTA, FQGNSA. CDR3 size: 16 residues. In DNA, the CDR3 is TGTGCCAGCAGCCCCCCGGACGGCCGGATTGGCGGTGGCTACACCTTC. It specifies CASSPPDGRIGGGYTF.

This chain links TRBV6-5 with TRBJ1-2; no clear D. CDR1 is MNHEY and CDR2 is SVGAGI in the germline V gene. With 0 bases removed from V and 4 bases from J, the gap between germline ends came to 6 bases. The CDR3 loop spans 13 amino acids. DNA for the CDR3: TGTGCCAGCAGTTACTCTGAGGGCTATGGCTACACCTTC. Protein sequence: CASSYSEGYGYTF.

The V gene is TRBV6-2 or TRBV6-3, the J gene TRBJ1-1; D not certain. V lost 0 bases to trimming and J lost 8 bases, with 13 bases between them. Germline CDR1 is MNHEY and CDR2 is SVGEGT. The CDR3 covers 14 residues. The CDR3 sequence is CASSYSDLFREAFF. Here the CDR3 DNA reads TGTGCCAGCAGTTACTCAGACCTCTTCAGGGAAGCTTTCTTT.

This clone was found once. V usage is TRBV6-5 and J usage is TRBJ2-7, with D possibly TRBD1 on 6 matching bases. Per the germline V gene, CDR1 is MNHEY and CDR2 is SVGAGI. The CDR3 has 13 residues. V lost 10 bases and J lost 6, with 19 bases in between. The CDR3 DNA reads TGTGCCACATCCAACAGGGTGATCGGCGAGCAGTACTTC. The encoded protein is CATSNRVIGEQYF.

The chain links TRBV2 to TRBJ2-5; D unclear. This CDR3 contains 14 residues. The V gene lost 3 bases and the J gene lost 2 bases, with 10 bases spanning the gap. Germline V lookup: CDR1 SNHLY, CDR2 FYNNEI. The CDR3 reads CASSDWQRQETQYF. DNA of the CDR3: TGTGCCAGCAGTGATTGGCAGAGACAAGAGACCCAGTACTTC.

CDR3: CASSLGGGGNTIYF. The DNA of the CDR3 is TGTGCCAGCAGCTTAGGAGGGGGCGGAAACACCATATATTTT. The rearrangement uses TRBV7-2 and TRBJ1-3; 7 bases fit TRBD1. The V segment lost 1 base and the J segment 4 bases; nucleotides outside the gene matches: 1. Germline CDR1 SGHTA, CDR2 FQGNSA. The CDR3 is made up of 14 amino acids.

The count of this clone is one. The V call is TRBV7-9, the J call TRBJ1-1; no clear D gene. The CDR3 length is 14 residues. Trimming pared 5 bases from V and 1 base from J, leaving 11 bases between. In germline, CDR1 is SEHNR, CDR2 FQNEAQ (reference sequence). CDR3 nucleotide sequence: TGTGCCAGCAGCACACTGGGCACGAACACTGAAGCTTTCTTT. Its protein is CASSTLGTNTEAFF.

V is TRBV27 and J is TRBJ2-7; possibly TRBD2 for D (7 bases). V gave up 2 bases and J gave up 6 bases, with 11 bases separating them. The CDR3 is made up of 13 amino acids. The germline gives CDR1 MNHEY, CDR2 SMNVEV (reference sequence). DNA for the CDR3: TGTGCCAGCAGTTTAGGACGGGGGGCCGAGCAGTACTTC. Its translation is CASSLGRGAEQYF.

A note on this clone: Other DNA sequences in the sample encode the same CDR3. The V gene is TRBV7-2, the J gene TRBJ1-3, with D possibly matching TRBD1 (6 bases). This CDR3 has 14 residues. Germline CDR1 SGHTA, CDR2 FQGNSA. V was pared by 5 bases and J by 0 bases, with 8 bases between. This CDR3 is CASSPDSSGNTIYF. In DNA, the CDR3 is TGTGCCAGCAGCCCGGACAGCTCTGGAAACACCATATATTTT.